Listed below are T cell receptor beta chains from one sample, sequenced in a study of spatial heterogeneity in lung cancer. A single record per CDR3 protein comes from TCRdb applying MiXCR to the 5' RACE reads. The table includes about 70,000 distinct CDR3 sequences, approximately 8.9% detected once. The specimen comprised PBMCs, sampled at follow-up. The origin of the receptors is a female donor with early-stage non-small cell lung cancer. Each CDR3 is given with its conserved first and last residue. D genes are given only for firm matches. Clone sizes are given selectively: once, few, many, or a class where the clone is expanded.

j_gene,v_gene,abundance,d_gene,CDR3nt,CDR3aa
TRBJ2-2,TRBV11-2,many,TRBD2,TGTGCCAGCAGCTTAAGGGGGGGACTAGCGGCGAACACCGGGGAGCTGTTTTTT,CASSLRGGLAANTGELFF
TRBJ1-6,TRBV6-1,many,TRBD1,TGTGCCAGCAGTCCCGGGACAGATAATTCACCCCTCCACTTT,CASSPGTDNSPLHF
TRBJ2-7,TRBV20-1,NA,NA,TGCAGTGCCCCAGGGACTTCAACCCTGCAGTACTTC,CSAPGTSTLQYF
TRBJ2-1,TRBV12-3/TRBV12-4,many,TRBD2,TGTGCCTCCCTTCGAACTAGCGTTTTTGAGCAGTTCTTC,CASLRTSVFEQFF
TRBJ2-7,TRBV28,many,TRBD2,TGTGCCAGCACCGGGGGGCGGGAGGTACACGAGCAGTACTTC,CASTGGREVHEQYF
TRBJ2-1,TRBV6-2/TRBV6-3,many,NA,TGTGCCAGCAGTTATCGACGGACAATCGCCTCGAGAAAGTTCTTC,CASSYRRTIASRKFF
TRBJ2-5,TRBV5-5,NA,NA,TGTGCCAGCAGCTTGGTGGCAAACCAAGAGACCCAGTACTTC,CASSLVANQETQYF
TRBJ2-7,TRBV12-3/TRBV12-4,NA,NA,TGTGCCAGCAGTACAGGCTACGAGCAGTACTTC,CASSTGYEQYF
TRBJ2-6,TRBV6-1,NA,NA,TGTGCCAGCAGACAACGGACCGGGCAGGACAAACTATCTGGGGCCAACGTCCTGACTTTC,CASRQRTGQDKLSGANVLTF
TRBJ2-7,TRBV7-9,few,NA,TGTGCCAGCAGTAGATGGGAAAACTACGAGCAGTACTTC,CASSRWENYEQYF
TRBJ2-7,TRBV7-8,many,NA,TGTGCCAGCAGCTTAGCCGAAGGCCCGGCCTACGAGCAGTACTTC,CASSLAEGPAYEQYF
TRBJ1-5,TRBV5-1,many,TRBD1,TGCGCCAGCAGCGGCGGGACAGGGAATCAGCCCCAGCATTTT,CASSGGTGNQPQHF
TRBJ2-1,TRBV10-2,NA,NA,TGCGCCAGCAGGTCAGGAGGGGCCCCCTACAATGAGCAGTTCTTC,CASRSGGAPYNEQFF
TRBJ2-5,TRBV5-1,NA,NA,TGCGCCAGCAGCTTGGTGGCAGTCTCCCAAGAGACCCAGTACTTC,CASSLVAVSQETQYF
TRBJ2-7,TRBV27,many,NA,TGTGCCAGCAGTTTTTTCTGGCAGAGCTACGAGCAGTACTTC,CASSFFWQSYEQYF
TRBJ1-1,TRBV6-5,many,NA,TGTGCCAGCAGTTACATGGGGGTAAATCGAGCTTTCTTT,CASSYMGVNRAFF
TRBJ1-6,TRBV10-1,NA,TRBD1,TGCGCCAGCAACTCCCCCGGGACAGGGGGTAATTCACCCCTCCACTTT,CASNSPGTGGNSPLHF
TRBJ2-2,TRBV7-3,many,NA,TGTGCCAGCAGCTCCCTTACCGGGGACGGCGGGGAGCTGTTTTTT,CASSSLTGDGGELFF
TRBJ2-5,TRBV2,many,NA,TGTGCCAGCAGTGAGGGCGAGACCCAGTACTTC,CASSEGETQYF
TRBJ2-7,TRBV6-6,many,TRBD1,TGTGCCAGCACCCAAGGACAGGATGGGTCCTACGAGCAGTACTTC,CASTQGQDGSYEQYF
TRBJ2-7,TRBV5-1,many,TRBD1,TGCGCCAGCAGCTCAGGACAGGCTTCCTACGAGCAGTACTTC,CASSSGQASYEQYF
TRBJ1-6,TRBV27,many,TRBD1,TGTGCCAGCCGCGGACAGGGGGCTTCACCCCTCCACTTT,CASRGQGASPLHF